The source of this TCR beta chain is a study of blood T cell repertoires in COVID-19. This clone was counted between two and nine times. Germline V gene lookup returns CDR1 SGHTA and CDR2 FQGNSA. The germline V and J ends were trimmed by 5 bases and 0 bases, with 14 bases remaining between them. CDR3 size: 15 residues. Assay used: immunoSEQ multiplex PCR; TCRdb lists only in-frame clones, some missing. The sample lists approximately 170,000 clones; about 86% were seen once. Material: peripheral blood. The sequence was collected from a woman older than 75 with acute or convalescent COVID-19. The V call is TRBV7-2, the J call TRBJ2-7; D is unresolved. In DNA, the CDR3 is TGTGCCAGCAGCCCGAGTACTACGAGCTCCTACGAGCAGTACTTC. Amino acid sequence: CASSPSTTSSYEQYF.